One and the same sample provided the 6 T cell receptor beta chains below, sequenced in a study of blood T cell repertoires in COVID-19. Profiled with immunoSEQ multiplex PCR; TCRdb holds only in-frame clones, not every one. Of under 300,000 clones listed, roughly 86% are singletons. Material: PBMCs or T cells enriched from blood (not recorded which). The receptor source for this set is a woman in her sixties who had recovered from COVID-19.

V and J are TRBV5-5 and TRBJ1-2; 9 bases fit TRBD1. The junction had 12 bases not matched to a gene; V was cut back by 6 bases and J by 12 bases. Germline assignment: CDR1 SGHKS and CDR2 YYEKEE (reference sequence). The CDR3 runs 13 residues. In DNA, the CDR3 is TGTGCCAGCACCCTTACACAGGGGGCCGCGCACACCTTC. Its translation is CASTLTQGAAHTF.

The rearrangement uses TRBV24-1 and TRBJ2-3; D not certain. Germline lookup yields CDR1 KGHDR and CDR2 SFDVKD. Between the trimmed V and J ends, which lost 1 base and 6 bases, there was a span of 13 bases. The CDR3 covers 15 residues. CDR3 in amino acids: CATSDLGGIGDTQYF. CDR3 sequence (DNA): TGTGCCACCAGTGATTTAGGTGGAATCGGGGATACGCAGTATTTT.

The chain joins TRBV5-1 to TRBJ1-2; 7 bases align to TRBD1. CDR1 and CDR2 from the germline V gene are SGHRS and YFSETQ. The CDR3 spans 14 residues. J lost 7 bases, V lost 5 bases, and 11 bases had no gene match. The CDR3, as DNA: TGCGCCAGCAGGATACAGGGGCCAGGGGGTGGCTACACCTTC. It codes for CASRIQGPGGGYTF.

This rearrangement joins TRBV27 to TRBJ2-7; possible D gene TRBD2, 6 bases. Trimming removed 1 base at V and 0 bases at J, with 16 bases between. CDR1 and CDR2 (germline): MNHEY, SMNVEV (reference sequence). The CDR3 covers 17 residues. The CDR3 DNA reads as TGTGCCAGCAGTTTATACCTTGGGGGGTCGGTCTCCTACGAGCAGTACTTC. This codes for CASSLYLGGSVSYEQYF.

The gene calls are TRBV28 and TRBJ2-3, with D perhaps matching TRBD2 (7 bases). Deletions cut 8 bases from V and 3 bases from J, with 15 bases between. The V gene's germline CDR1 is MDHEN and CDR2 SYDVKM. This CDR3 region has 14 residues. The chain's CDR3 is CASREGGRTDTQYF. For the CDR3, the DNA is TGTGCCAGCCGCGAGGGGGGGCGAACAGATACGCAGTATTTT.

The rearrangement links TRBV27 to TRBJ2-7; D unclear. This CDR3 comprises 13 residues. V was pared by 3 bases and J by 2 bases, with 8 bases between. CDR1 is MNHEY, CDR2 SMNVEV, per germline (reference sequence). The CDR3: CASSFSEPYEQYF. The CDR3 DNA reads TGTGCCAGCAGTTTTTCAGAACCCTACGAGCAGTACTTC.